This T cell receptor beta chain was captured by sequencing in a study of CD8+ T cells in alopecia areata. Across the study: Treated patients received oral tofacitinib, 5 to 10 mg twice daily. Study-wide results and caveats: Numerous clones, expanded in lesions, remained in scalp and blood during tofacitinib.

Following extraction, RNA underwent reverse transcription to cDNA, which served as the sequencing template. Generated by immunoSEQ multiplex PCR, the TCRdb table keeps only in-frame clones and is missing some. This sample has 130,000 or so clones, with about 88% found just once. Specified treatment: oral pan-JAK inhibitor, 5-10 mg twice daily. Researchers gathered lesional scalp punch biopsies and peripheral blood from patients with alopecia areata. In regard to this clone: Antigen: not known.

V dropped 0 bases and J dropped 2 bases, with 9 bases sitting between them. This CDR3 contains 14 residues. CDR1 and CDR2 (germline): SGDLS, YYNGEE. This sequence joins TRBV9 and TRBJ2-7, with a possible D match to TRBD2 (6 bases). The sequence was obtained from a human donor with alopecia areata. Source: CD8+ T cells sorted from blood, taken at week 4, from a patient treated with tofacitinib. CDR3 sequence: CASSVGRETYEQYF. CDR3 bases: TGTGCCAGCAGCGTAGGGCGGGAAACCTACGAGCAGTACTTC.